Reported below is one T cell receptor beta chain. No antigen is known for it. The entry originates in a study of cytomegalovirus exposure and HLA in healthy donors. Study-wide points: As a later analysis showed, several of the most significant clusters appeared to be linked to common viral pathogens. Analysis performed later found under 20,000 TCR beta sequences associated with HLA alleles at 0.05 false discovery rate.

The PCR was carried out with 60 Vbeta primers and 13 Jbeta primers. The assay was immunoSEQ multiplex PCR, and TCRdb's table has in-frame clones only and misses some. Of some 60,000 clones detected, roughly 75% appear once; the ten largest clones hold roughly 5.2%. Per the germline V gene, CDR1 is MNHEY and CDR2 is SMNVEV (reference sequence). With V trimmed by 4 bases and J by 9 bases, 6 bases remained unmatched. This CDR3 has 15 amino acids. Sequencing used PBMCs. The rearrangement links TRBV27 to TRBJ2-1; 13 bases fit TRBD2. This TCR came from a woman in her 30s in good health and CMV-seronegative. The CDR3 reads CASSSRLAGGGEQFF. As DNA, the CDR3 is TGTGCCAGCAGTTCGCGACTAGCGGGAGGTGGTGAGCAGTTCTTC.